These T cell receptor beta chains were read from a single sample in a study of T cell responses to AZD1222 COVID-19 vaccine. The repertoire was sequenced with immunoSEQ multiplex PCR; TCRdb's copy has only in-frame clones and lacks some. The sample lists 90,000 to 100,000 clones; roughly 90% were seen once. This specimen was peripheral blood, taken 28 days after the second AZD1222 dose. These TCRs come from an adult who received the AZD1222 COVID-19 vaccine. CDR3s leave out the opening cysteine and the closing phenylalanine or tryptophan.

TRBV28	TRBJ2-4	ASSFLLAGTQNIQY
TRBV27	TRBJ2-1	ASSLVGPTYNEQF
TRBV6-5	TRBJ2-7	ASSPSLRYEQY
TRBV2	TRBJ1-1	ASSEDGGFTEAF
TRBV6-5	TRBJ1-2	ASNGGYGYT
TRBV6-1	TRBJ2-3	ASSALAGTSETDTQY
TRBV10-1	TRBJ2-5	ASSPQLWETQY
TRBV9	TRBJ2-3	ASSVDGSTDTQY
TRBV27	TRBJ2-2	ASTRGGTGELF
TRBV7-8	TRBJ1-1	ASSSSGGSRNTEAF
TRBV7-9	TRBJ1-4	ASSKTGPNEKLF
TRBV9	TRBJ2-1	ASSVVSGRAPYNEQF
TRBV6-5	TRBJ1-2	ASRVTRGAGGGYT
TRBV7-6	TRBJ1-2	ASSTGQGANYGYT
TRBV4-1	TRBJ1-2	ASSPSDLDRIYGYT
TRBV29-1	TRBJ1-1	SVCGTGMNTEAF
TRBV30	TRBJ1-2	AWSATGTYGYT
TRBV6-5	TRBJ2-7	ASSTGSWGEQY
TRBV6-2/TRBV6-3	TRBJ1-1	ASSRRTQNTEAF
TRBV27	TRBJ1-5	ASSLFRLSQPQH
TRBV7-8	TRBJ2-7	ASSSSPLGEQY
TRBV28	TRBJ2-3	ARLLGGDTQY
TRBV3-1/TRBV3-2	TRBJ2-2	ASSLEAGELF
TRBV5-4	TRBJ2-5	ASSLAFAGAETQY
TRBV9	TRBJ1-5	ASSEIDSNQPQH
TRBV10-3	TRBJ1-3	AISDPGRGGNTIY
TRBV6-5	TRBJ1-5	ASLLNSNQPQH
TRBV2	TRBJ1-2	ASSAGRQALTYGYT
TRBV7-2	TRBJ1-5	ASRDRGRNQPQH
TRBV15	TRBJ1-4	ATSRDFRAASEKLF
TRBV18	TRBJ1-2	ASSPPYDRDGYT
TRBV5-1	TRBJ2-3	ASSLVGGTSTDTQY